This record looks at one T cell receptor beta chain sequence and its context. Data came from immunoSEQ multiplex PCR; TCRdb stores just in-frame clones and leaves some out. This table holds 320,000 or so clones, approximately 88% found once. The data are from a study of blood T cell repertoires in COVID-19. About the study: Whether acute or convalescent, the COVID-19 samples came from the United States, Italy and Spain.

J lost 0 bases, V lost 7 bases, and 5 bases had no gene match. Germline V gene lookup returns CDR1 SNHLY and CDR2 FYNNEI. The CDR3 contains 15 residues. The study drew participants aged about 18 to 89 years from around 24 US areas. Cohorts were assigned according to the clinical history that participants reported. Cohort 3 recovered donors had two negative PCRs, clearance, or symptom resolution. Sequenced material: PBMCs or T cells enriched from blood (not recorded which). This receptor was identified in a man aged 25-40 years who had recovered from COVID-19. J is TRBJ2-2 and V is TRBV2; 7 bases align to TRBD1. The DNA for the CDR3 is TGTGCCAGCAAGGTGGGGACAGCGAACACCGGGGAGCTGTTTTTT. Translation: CASKVGTANTGELFF.